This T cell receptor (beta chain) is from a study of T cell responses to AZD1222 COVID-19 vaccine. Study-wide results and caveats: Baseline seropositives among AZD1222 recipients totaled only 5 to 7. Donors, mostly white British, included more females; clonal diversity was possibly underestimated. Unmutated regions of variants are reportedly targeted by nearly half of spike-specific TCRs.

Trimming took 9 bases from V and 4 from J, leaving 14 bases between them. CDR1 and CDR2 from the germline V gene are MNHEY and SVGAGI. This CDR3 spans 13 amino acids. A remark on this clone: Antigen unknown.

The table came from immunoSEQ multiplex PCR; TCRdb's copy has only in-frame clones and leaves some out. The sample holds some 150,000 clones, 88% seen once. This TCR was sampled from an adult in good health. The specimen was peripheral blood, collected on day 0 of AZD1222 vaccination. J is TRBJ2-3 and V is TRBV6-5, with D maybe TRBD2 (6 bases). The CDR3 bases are TGTGCCAGTAGACCACCGGGAGCAGATACGCAGTATTTT. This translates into CASRPPGADTQYF.